The clone carrying this T cell receptor beta chain was found many times. As yet, its antigen is unknown. Synthesis of TCR cDNA relied on 5'RACE template switching, which attached a universal primer site and UMIs. In TCRdb, the 5' RACE reads were re-called with MiXCR into one record per CDR3 protein. The sample records some 600,000 distinct CDR3 sequences, 9% to 15% being singletons. The V gene's germline CDR1 is DFQATT and CDR2 SNEGSKA (reference sequence). This CDR3 region has 13 residues. V lost 6 bases to trimming and J lost 1 base; unmatched junction nucleotides: 2. The sample belongs to a study of T cells after yellow fever vaccination. About the study: SMART-Seq v4 Ultra Low Input handled preparation of low-cell-number fractions.

Study outcomes and limitations: The secondary response peaked faster, at day 5 versus 15, but was weaker. Clonotypes found in both CD4 and CD8 compartments made up a small share.

The sequencing used PBMCs, collected on the day of the yellow fever booster vaccination. This receptor was identified in a man younger than 40 who received the YFV17D yellow fever vaccine. The rearrangement joins TRBV20-1 to TRBJ2-7; 11 bases are shared with TRBD2. CDR3 sequence: CSARTSGSYEQYF. The CDR3 region has the DNA TGCAGTGCACGGACTAGCGGGTCCTACGAGCAGTACTTC.